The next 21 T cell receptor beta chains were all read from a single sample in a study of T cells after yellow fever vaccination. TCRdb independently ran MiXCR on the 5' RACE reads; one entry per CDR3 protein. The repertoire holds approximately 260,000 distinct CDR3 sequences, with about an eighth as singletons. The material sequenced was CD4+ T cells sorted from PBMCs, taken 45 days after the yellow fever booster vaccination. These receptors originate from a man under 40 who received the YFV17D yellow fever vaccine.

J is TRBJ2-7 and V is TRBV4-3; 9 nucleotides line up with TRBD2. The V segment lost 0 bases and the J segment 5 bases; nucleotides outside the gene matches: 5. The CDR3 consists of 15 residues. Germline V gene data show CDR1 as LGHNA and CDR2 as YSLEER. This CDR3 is CASSQDLGGRDEQYF. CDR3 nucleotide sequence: TGCGCCAGCAGCCAAGATTTGGGCGGGAGGGACGAGCAGTACTTC.

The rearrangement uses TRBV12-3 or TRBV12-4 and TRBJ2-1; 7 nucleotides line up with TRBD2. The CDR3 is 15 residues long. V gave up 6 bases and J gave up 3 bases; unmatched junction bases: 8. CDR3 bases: TGTGCCAGCAGCTACACTAGCGAACTCTACAATGAGCAGTTCTTC. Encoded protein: CASSYTSELYNEQFF.

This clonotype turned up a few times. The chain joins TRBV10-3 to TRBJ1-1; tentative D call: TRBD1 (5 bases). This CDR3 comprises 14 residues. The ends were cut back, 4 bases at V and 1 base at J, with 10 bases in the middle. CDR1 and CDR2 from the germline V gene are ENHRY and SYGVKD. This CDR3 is CAISGSQGNTEAFF. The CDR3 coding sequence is TGTGCCATCAGTGGGTCCCAGGGGAACACTGAAGCTTTCTTT.

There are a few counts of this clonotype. CDR3 region: CASSLTGRHNEQFF. As DNA, the CDR3 is TGCGCCAGCAGCTTGACCGGGAGGCACAATGAGCAGTTCTTC. V is TRBV5-1 and J is TRBJ2-1, with 7 bases identical to TRBD2. The CDR3 extends over 14 amino acids. Unmatched junction bases numbered 3, after V lost 1 base and J lost 5 bases. Germline V lookup: CDR1 SGHRS, CDR2 YFSETQ.

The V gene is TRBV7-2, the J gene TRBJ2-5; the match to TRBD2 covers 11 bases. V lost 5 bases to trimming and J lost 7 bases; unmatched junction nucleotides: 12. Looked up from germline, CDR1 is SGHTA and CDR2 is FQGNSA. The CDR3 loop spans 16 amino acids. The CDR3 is CASSPPGTSGRGTQYF. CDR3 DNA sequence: TGTGCCAGCAGCCCGCCAGGGACTAGCGGACGGGGGACCCAGTACTTC.

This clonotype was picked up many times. The CDR3 is CSVERGGFETQYF. The DNA of the CDR3 is TGCAGCGTTGAAAGGGGGGGGTTCGAGACCCAGTACTTC. V is TRBV29-1 and J is TRBJ2-5; possibly TRBD2 for D (7 bases). Looked up from germline, CDR1 is SQVTM and CDR2 is ANQGSEA. Deletions cut 2 bases from V and 5 bases from J, with 12 bases between. This CDR3 contains 13 residues.

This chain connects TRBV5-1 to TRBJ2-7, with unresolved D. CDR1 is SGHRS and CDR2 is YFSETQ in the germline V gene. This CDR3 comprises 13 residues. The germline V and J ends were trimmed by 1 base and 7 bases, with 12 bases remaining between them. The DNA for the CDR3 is TGCGCCAGCAGCTTGAGGGTAGACGGAGAGCAGTACTTC. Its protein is CASSLRVDGEQYF.

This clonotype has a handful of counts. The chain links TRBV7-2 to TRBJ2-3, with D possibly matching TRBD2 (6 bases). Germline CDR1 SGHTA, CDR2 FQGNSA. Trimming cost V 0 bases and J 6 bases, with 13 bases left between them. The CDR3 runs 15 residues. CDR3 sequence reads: CASSLAGGIKDTQYF. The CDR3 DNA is TGTGCCAGCAGCTTAGCGGGAGGTATCAAGGATACGCAGTATTTT.

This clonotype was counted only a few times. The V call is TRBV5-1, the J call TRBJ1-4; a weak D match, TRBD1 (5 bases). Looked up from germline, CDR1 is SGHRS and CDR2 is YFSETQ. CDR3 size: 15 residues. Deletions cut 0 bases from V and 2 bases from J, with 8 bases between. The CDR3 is CASSLAGVTNEKLFF. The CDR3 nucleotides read TGCGCCAGCAGCTTGGCGGGGGTGACTAATGAAAAACTGTTTTTT. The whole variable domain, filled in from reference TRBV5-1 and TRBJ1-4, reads KAGVTQTPRYLIKTRGQQVTLSCSPISGHRSVSWYQQTPGQGLQFLFEYFSETQRNKGNFPGRFSGRQFSNSRSEMNVSTLELGDSALYLCASSLAGVTNEKLFFGSGTQLSVL.

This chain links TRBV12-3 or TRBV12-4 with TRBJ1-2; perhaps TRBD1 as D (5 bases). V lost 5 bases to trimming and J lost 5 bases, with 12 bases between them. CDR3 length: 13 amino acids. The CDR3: CASSMSTAYGYTF. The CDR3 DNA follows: TGTGCCAGCAGTATGTCGACAGCTTATGGCTACACCTTC.

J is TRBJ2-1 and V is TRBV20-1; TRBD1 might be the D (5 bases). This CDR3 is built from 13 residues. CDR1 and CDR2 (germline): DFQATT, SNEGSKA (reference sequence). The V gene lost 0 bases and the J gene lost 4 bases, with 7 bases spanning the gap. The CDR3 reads CSARDQGYNEQFF. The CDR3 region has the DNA TGCAGTGCTAGAGATCAGGGATACAATGAGCAGTTCTTC.

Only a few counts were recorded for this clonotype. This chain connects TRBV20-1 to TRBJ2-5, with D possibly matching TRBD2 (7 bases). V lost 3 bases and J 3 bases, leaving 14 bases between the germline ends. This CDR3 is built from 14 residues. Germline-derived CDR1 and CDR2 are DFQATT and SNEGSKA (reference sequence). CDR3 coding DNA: TGCAGTGCTAGGGGGGGGCGGTCGGAAGAGACCCAGTACTTC. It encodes CSARGGRSEETQYF.

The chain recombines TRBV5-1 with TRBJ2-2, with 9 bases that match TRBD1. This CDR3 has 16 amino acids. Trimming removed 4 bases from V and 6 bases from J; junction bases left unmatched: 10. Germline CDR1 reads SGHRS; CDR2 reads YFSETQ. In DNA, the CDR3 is TGCGCCAGCAGCGGAACAGGGGGCAACTATGCCGGGGAGCTGTTTTTT. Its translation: CASSGTGGNYAGELFF.

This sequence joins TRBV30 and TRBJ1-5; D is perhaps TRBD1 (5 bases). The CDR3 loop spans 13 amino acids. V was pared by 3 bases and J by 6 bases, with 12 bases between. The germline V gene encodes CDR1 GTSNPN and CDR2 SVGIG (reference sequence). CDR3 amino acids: CAWSSGGTQPQHF. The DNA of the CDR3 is TGTGCCTGGAGCTCTGGGGGTACTCAGCCCCAGCATTTT.

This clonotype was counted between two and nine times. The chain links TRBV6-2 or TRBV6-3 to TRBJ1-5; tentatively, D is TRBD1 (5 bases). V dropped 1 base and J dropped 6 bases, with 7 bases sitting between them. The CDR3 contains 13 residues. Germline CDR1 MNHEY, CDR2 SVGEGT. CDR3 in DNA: TGTGCCAGCAGTTACTTGGGGGTTCAGCCCCAGCATTTT. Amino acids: CASSYLGVQPQHF.

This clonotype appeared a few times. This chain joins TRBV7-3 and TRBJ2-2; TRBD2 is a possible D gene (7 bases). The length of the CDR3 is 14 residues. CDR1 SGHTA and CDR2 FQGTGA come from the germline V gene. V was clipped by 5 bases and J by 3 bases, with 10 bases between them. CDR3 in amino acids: CASSRGGDTGELFF. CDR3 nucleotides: TGTGCCAGCAGCAGAGGGGGGGACACCGGGGAGCTGTTTTTT.

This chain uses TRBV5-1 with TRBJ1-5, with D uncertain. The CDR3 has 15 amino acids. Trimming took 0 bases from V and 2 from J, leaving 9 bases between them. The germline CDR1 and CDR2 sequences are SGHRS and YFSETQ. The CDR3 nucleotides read TGCGCCAGCAGCTTGGGCGGGGTTGGCAATCAGCCCCAGCATTTT. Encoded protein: CASSLGGVGNQPQHF. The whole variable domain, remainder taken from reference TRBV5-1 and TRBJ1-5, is KAGVTQTPRYLIKTRGQQVTLSCSPISGHRSVSWYQQTPGQGLQFLFEYFSETQRNKGNFPGRFSGRQFSNSRSEMNVSTLELGDSALYLCASSLGGVGNQPQHFGDGTRLSIL.

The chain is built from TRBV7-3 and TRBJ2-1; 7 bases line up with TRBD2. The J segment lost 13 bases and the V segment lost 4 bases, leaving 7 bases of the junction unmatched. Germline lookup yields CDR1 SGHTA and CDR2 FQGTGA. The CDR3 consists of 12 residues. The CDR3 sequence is CASSYGGSPQFF. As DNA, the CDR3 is TGTGCCAGCAGCTACGGCGGGAGCCCACAGTTCTTC.

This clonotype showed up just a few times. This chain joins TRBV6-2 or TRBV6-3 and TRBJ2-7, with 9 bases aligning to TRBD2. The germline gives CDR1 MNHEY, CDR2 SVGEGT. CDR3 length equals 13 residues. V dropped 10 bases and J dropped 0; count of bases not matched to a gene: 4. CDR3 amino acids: CAIAGDYSYEQYF. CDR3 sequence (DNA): TGTGCCATAGCGGGGGACTACTCCTACGAGCAGTACTTC.

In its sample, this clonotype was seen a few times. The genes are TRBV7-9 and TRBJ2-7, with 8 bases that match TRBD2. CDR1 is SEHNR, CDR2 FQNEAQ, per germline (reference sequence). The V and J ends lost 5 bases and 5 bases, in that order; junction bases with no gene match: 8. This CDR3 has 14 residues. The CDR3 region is CASSPSGSINEQYF. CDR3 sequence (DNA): TGTGCCAGCAGCCCCAGCGGGAGCATCAACGAGCAGTACTTC.

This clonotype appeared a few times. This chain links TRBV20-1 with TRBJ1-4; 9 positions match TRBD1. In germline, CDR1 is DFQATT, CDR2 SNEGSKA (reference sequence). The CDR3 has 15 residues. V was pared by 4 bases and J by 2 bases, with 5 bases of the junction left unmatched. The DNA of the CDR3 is TGCAGTGCTATACAGGGGGCGAATACTAATGAAAAACTGTTTTTT. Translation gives CSAIQGANTNEKLFF.